Listed below are T cell receptor beta chains from one sample, sequenced in a study of blood T cell repertoires in COVID-19. Method: immunoSEQ multiplex PCR; TCRdb's copy keeps in-frame clones and lacks some. In the table there are about 120,000 clones, around 81% of which are singletons. The sequenced material came from peripheral blood. These receptors came from a man aged 25-45 years with COVID-19, enrolled during active disease. CDR3s include the opening cysteine and the closing phenylalanine or tryptophan. A D gene is named only where the DNA matches it firmly. Not every row has a clone size; where given, it reads once, few, many or a size class.

CSVEDLSGTSGASSYNEQFF | TGCAGCGTTGAAGATCTGTCAGGGACTAGCGGGGCGAGCTCCTACAATGAGCAGTTCTTC | TRBJ2-1 | TRBV29-1 | - | TRBD2
CASSLGLRSSYNSPLHF | TGTGCCAGCAGCTTGGGACTTCGGAGCTCCTATAATTCACCCCTCCACTTT | TRBJ1-6 | TRBV5-6 | - | -
CASRGTSGSRELFF | TGTGCCAGCAGGGGGACTAGCGGGAGCAGGGAGCTGTTTTTT | TRBJ2-2 | TRBV28 | few | TRBD2
CASSLAGTGRTSGNTIYF | TGCGCCAGCAGCTTGGCCGGCACAGGGAGAACCTCTGGAAACACCATATATTTT | TRBJ1-3 | TRBV5-1 | - | -
CASSLWQRGDHEQFF | TGTGCCAGCAGCTTGTGGCAGCGGGGGGACCATGAGCAGTTCTTC | TRBJ2-1 | TRBV11-3 | - | TRBD2
CASSKETGEGYEQYF | TGTGCCAGCTCAAAGGAGACGGGGGAAGGCTACGAGCAGTACTTC | TRBJ2-7 | TRBV2 | - | -
CASSLVVGETQYF | TGTGCCAGCAGTTTAGTCGTCGGGGAGACCCAGTACTTC | TRBJ2-5 | TRBV12-3/TRBV12-4 | - | -
CASSFGGSGDYGYTF | TGTGCCAGCAGTTTTGGGGGGTCGGGGGACTATGGCTACACCTTC | TRBJ1-2 | TRBV28 | - | -
CASSDTGGWGQPQHF | TGTGCCAGCAGTGATACAGGGGGCTGGGGTCAGCCCCAGCATTTT | TRBJ1-5 | TRBV6-1 | - | TRBD1
CAISSQGVNEQFF | TGTGCCATCAGTTCACAGGGGGTTAACGAGCAGTTCTTC | TRBJ2-1 | TRBV10-3 | - | TRBD1
CASSQDRPGSGNTIYF | TGCGCCAGCAGCCAAGACCGACCCGGGTCCGGAAACACCATATATTTT | TRBJ1-3 | TRBV4-1 | - | -
CATERSSGNTIYF | TGTGCCACGGAGAGGAGCTCTGGAAACACCATATATTTT | TRBJ1-3 | TRBV6-5 | - | -
CAISGPGQADTQYF | TGTGCCATCAGTGGGCCCGGACAAGCAGATACGCAGTATTTT | TRBJ2-3 | TRBV10-3 | - | -
CASSSPGRGRSSPLHF | TGTGCCAGCAGCTCACCTGGCAGGGGGCGAAGTTCACCCCTCCACTTT | TRBJ1-6 | TRBV11-3 | - | TRBD1
CASSRNLKAEAFF | TGTGCCAGCAGTCGAAACCTGAAAGCAGAAGCTTTCTTT | TRBJ1-1 | TRBV6-5 | - | -
CASSLNSNQPQHF | TGTGCCAGCAGCCTAAATAGCAATCAGCCCCAGCATTTT | TRBJ1-5 | TRBV12-3/TRBV12-4 | once | -
CASSSMTSGMGNEQFF | TGTGCCAGCAGCTCAATGACTAGCGGGATGGGCAATGAGCAGTTCTTC | TRBJ2-1 | TRBV5-4 | - | TRBD2
CATSDPGTRYGYTF | TGTGCCACCAGTGATCCCGGGACAAGATATGGCTACACCTTC | TRBJ1-2 | TRBV24-1 | - | -
CASSSTGSYEQYF | TGTGCCAGCAGTTCGACAGGGTCCTACGAGCAGTACTTC | TRBJ2-7 | TRBV6-6 | few | TRBD1
CASTYDTRGGQGYEQYF | TGTGCCAGCACCTACGACACCCGGGGGGGACAGGGGTACGAGCAGTACTTC | TRBJ2-7 | TRBV2 | - | TRBD1
CASRGQGNSPLHF | TGTGCCAGCAGAGGACAGGGTAATTCACCCCTCCACTTT | TRBJ1-6 | TRBV5-6 | - | TRBD1
CASSQARGSLNYGYTF | TGCGCCAGCAGCCAGGCCCGGGGGTCGCTGAACTATGGCTACACCTTC | TRBJ1-2 | TRBV5-1 | - | -
CASSLLGDHSPLHF | TGTGCCAGCAGCTTGCTGGGCGACCATTCACCCCTCCACTTT | TRBJ1-6 | TRBV5-8 | - | -
CASSSGSGTDTQYF | TGTGCCAGCTCTAGCGGGAGCGGCACAGATACGCAGTATTTT | TRBJ2-3 | TRBV6-4 | - | TRBD2
CAWASTGQNYGYTF | TGTGCCTGGGCTTCCACAGGGCAAAACTATGGCTACACCTTC | TRBJ1-2 | TRBV30 | - | -
CASGGDGYSNQPQHF | TGTGCCTCGGGGGGGGACGGATATAGCAATCAGCCCCAGCATTTT | TRBJ1-5 | TRBV10-3 | once | -
CASLPVPSGDNEQFF | TGTGCCAGCCTCCCAGTCCCTAGCGGGGACAATGAGCAGTTCTTC | TRBJ2-1 | TRBV7-8 | few | TRBD2
CASSQDSSIAFF | TGTGCCAGCAGCCAGGACAGCAGCATCGCTTTCTTT | TRBJ1-1 | TRBV14 | - | -
CASSPTGDHYEQYF | TGTGCCAGTAGTCCGACAGGGGACCACTACGAGCAGTACTTC | TRBJ2-7 | TRBV19 | - | TRBD1
CASGGTFSGNTIYF | TGTGCCAGCGGAGGGACCTTTTCTGGAAACACCATATATTTT | TRBJ1-3 | TRBV2 | - | -
CASGGNSYNEQFF | TGTGCCAGCGGTGGTAACTCCTACAATGAGCAGTTCTTC | TRBJ2-1 | TRBV2 | - | -
CASSSPRRGGRETQYF | TGTGCCAGCAGCTCTCCTAGGCGGGGGGGCCGTGAGACCCAGTACTTC | TRBJ2-5 | TRBV7-2 | - | TRBD2
CASRPTGVGTEAFF | TGCGCCAGCCGCCCGACAGGGGTCGGCACTGAAGCTTTCTTT | TRBJ1-1 | TRBV5-1 | - | TRBD1
CASSQVVAGGPGDTQYF | TGCGCCAGCAGCCAAGTGGTAGCGGGGGGGCCAGGAGATACGCAGTATTTT | TRBJ2-3 | TRBV4-3 | few | TRBD2
CASSQAYEQYF | TGTGCCAGCAGTCAAGCTTACGAGCAGTACTTC | TRBJ2-7 | TRBV3-1/TRBV3-2 | - | -
CAWSPPGGGTDTQYF | TGTGCCTGGAGTCCCCCCGGCGGGGGCACAGATACGCAGTATTTT | TRBJ2-3 | TRBV30 | - | -
CASSRGLAGITDTQYF | TGTGCCAGCAGCAGGGGACTAGCGGGGATCACAGATACGCAGTATTTT | TRBJ2-3 | TRBV28 | - | TRBD2
CASSSPIFAAPKIGQNTEAFF | TGTGCCAGCAGTTCACCCATCTTCGCCGCCCCAAAAATTGGCCAGAACACTGAAGCTTTCTTT | TRBJ1-1 | TRBV6-2/TRBV6-3 | - | -
CASSQIVGPGKLFF | TGTGCCAGCAGCCAGATTGTGGGCCCAGGAAAACTGTTTTTT | TRBJ1-4 | TRBV3-1/TRBV3-2 | - | -
CASSYMGGGTEAFF | TGTGCCAGCAGTTACATGGGGGGAGGCACTGAAGCTTTCTTT | TRBJ1-1 | TRBV6-5 | - | -
CASSRDRGGGNTIYF | TGTGCCAGCAGCCGCGACAGGGGAGGTGGAAACACCATATATTTT | TRBJ1-3 | TRBV5-6 | - | TRBD1
CASSTQGASTEAFF | TGTGCCAGCAGCACCCAGGGGGCAAGCACTGAAGCTTTCTTT | TRBJ1-1 | TRBV21-1 | few | -
CASSENSGSSYEQYF | TGTGCCAGCAGTGAAAACAGCGGGAGCTCCTACGAGCAGTACTTC | TRBJ2-7 | TRBV6-1 | - | TRBD2
CASSLVSSEQFF | TGTGCCAGCAGCTTAGTTAGCAGCGAGCAGTTCTTC | TRBJ2-1 | TRBV7-2 | - | -
CASSTETGNYGYTF | TGTGCCAGTAGTACGGAGACAGGGAACTATGGCTACACCTTC | TRBJ1-2 | TRBV19 | - | TRBD1